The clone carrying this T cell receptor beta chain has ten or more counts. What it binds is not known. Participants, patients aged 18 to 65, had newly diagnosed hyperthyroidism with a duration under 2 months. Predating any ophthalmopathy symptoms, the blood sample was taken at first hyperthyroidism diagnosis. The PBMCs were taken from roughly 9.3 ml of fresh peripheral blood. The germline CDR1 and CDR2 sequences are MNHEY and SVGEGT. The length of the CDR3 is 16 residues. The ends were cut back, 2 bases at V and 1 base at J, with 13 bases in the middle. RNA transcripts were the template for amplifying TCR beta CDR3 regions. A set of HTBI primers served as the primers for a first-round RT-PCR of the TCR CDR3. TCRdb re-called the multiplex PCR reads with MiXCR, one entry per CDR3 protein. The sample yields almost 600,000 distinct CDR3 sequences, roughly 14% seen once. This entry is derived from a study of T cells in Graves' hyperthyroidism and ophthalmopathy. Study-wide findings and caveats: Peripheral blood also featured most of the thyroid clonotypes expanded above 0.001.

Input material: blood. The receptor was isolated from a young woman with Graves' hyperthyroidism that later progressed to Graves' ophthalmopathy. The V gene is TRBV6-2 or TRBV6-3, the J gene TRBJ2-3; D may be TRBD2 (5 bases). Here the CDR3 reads CASSYNPGKGTDTQYF. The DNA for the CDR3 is TGTGCCAGCAGTTACAACCCCGGGAAGGGCACAGATACGCAGTATTTT.